This TCR beta chain emerged from a study of cytomegalovirus exposure and HLA in healthy donors. Broader study findings: In a later analysis, HLA-C alleles had the fewest associated TCRs, DRB1 alleles the most. According to the study, around 150 TCR beta chains were cytomegalovirus-associated. Analysis performed later showed TCR beta chains linked to HLA being more clonally expanded than equally common others.

Use of 60 Vbeta and 13 Jbeta primers characterized the PCR. Measured with immunoSEQ multiplex PCR; TCRdb has only the in-frame clones, and not every one. There are some 200,000 clones in the sample; just over 75% occur only once, and 0.63% lies in the top ten. V was shortened by 0 bases and J by 7 bases, with 9 bases between the two germline ends. Per the germline V gene, CDR1 is SGDLS and CDR2 is YYNGEE. The CDR3 is 13 residues long. To note about this clone: Its antigen is currently unknown.

The chain couples TRBV9 to TRBJ2-3; D uncertain. This receptor was identified in a man younger than 35 in good health and CMV-seronegative. Sequenced: PBMCs. CDR3 coding DNA: TGTGCCAGCAGCGTAGGGTTTGCGAATACGCAGTATTTT. It codes for CASSVGFANTQYF.